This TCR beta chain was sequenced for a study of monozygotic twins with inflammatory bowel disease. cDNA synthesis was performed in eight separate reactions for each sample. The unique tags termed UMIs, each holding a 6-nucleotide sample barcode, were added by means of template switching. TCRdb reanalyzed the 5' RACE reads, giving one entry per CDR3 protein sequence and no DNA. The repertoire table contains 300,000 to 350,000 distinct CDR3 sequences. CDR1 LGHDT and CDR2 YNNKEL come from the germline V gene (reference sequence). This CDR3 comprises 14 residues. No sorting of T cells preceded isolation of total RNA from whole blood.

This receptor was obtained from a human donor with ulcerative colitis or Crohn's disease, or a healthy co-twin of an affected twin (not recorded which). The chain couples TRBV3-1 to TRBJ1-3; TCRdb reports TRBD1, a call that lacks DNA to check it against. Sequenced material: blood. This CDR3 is CASSFGQDGNTIYF. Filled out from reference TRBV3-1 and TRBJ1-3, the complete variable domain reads DTAVSQTPKYLVTQMGNDKSIKCEQNLGHDTMYWYKQDSKKFLKIMFSYNNKELIINETVPNRFSPKSPDKAHLNLHINSLELGDSAVYFCASSFGQDGNTIYFGEGSWLTVV.